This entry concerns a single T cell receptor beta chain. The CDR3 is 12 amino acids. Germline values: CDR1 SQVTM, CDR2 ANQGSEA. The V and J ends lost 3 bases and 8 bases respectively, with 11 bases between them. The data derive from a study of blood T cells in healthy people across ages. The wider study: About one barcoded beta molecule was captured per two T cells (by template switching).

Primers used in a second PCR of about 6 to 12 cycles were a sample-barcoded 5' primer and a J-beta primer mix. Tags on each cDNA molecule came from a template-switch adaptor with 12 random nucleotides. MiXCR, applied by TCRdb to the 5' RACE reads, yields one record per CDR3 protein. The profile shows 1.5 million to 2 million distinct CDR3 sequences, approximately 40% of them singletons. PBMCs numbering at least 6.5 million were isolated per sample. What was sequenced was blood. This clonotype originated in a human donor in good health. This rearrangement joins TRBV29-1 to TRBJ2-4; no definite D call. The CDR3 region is CSVEDGLYIQYF. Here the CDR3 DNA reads TGCAGCGTTGAGGATGGCTTGTACATTCAGTACTTC.